These T cell receptor beta chains were read from a single sample in a study of Ad26.COV2.S vaccination and SARS-CoV-2 variants. Only in-frame clones appear in the TCRdb table, and some are missing; sequencing was by immunoSEQ multiplex PCR. The table includes about 140,000 clones, roughly 88% detected once. The sequencing used peripheral blood, collected after recovery from COVID-19. Receptor source: a human donor who had recovered from COVID-19. Both conserved end residues are trimmed from each CDR3.

V gene	CDR3 protein
TRBV4-1	ASSRAPRPSTDTQY
TRBV27	ASGNRAQQPQH
TRBV4-3	ASSLYEGDAEAF
TRBV24-1	ATSDPGTSGEETQY
TRBV6-6	ASTRGGGYQPQH
TRBV18	ASSTKGGEWSPLH
TRBV9	ASSVDLEGTEAF
TRBV7-9	ASSFAEVAHTEAF
TRBV19	ASTPGVGLNTEAF
TRBV10-2	ASSGEVNYGYT
TRBV28	ASGQGPGGSNQPQH
TRBV10-1	ASSGSVNTEAF
TRBV6-4	ASSEDGNYNEQF
TRBV12-5	ASGFGGSEAF
TRBV3-1/TRBV3-2	ASRENSYNEQF
TRBV9	ASSVGGGTSAWGNEQF
TRBV5-4	ASSTLGQGRIEQY